This T cell receptor (beta chain) stems from a study of T-cell memory formation after mild COVID-19. This clonotype was counted many times. The CDR3 runs 16 residues. Trimming at V came to 2 bases and at J to 3 bases, leaving 6 bases not matched to a gene. Germline V gives CDR1 LGHNA, CDR2 YNFKEQ. Each CDR3 protein is one row after TCRdb ran MiXCR on the 5' RACE reads. The sample comprises approximately 52,000 distinct CDR3 sequences, 9.3% of which are singletons, and about 10% rests with the top ten. The source material was PBMCs or a T cell subset sorted from them (not recorded which). The TCR was taken from an adult woman who had mild COVID-19 (a few samples of this study predate the infection). Cell type and time point are not known. This rearrangement joins TRBV4-2 to TRBJ2-1, with 8 bases aligning to TRBD2. In DNA form, the CDR3 reads TGTGCCAGCAGCCAACCCGGGGGGGAGTTCTACAATGAGCAGTTCTTC. It specifies CASSQPGGEFYNEQFF.